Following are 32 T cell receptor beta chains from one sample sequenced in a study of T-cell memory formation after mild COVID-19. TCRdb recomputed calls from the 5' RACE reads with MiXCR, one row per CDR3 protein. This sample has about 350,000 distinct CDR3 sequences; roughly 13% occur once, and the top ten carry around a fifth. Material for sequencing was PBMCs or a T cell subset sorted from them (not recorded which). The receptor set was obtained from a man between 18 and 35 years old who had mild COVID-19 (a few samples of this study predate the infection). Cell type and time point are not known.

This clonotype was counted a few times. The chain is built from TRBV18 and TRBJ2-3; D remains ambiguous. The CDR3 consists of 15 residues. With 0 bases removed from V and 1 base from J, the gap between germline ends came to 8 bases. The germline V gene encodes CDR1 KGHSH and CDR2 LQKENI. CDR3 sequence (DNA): TGTGCCAGCTCACCACCGCATTTACGCACAGATACGCAGTATTTT. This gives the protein CASSPPHLRTDTQYF.

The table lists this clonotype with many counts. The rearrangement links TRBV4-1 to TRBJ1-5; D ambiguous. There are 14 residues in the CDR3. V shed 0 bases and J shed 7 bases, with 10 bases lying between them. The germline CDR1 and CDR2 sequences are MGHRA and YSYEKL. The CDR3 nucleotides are TGCGCCAGCAGCCAAGAATTGGTGGGGCAGCCCCAGCATTTT. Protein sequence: CASSQELVGQPQHF.

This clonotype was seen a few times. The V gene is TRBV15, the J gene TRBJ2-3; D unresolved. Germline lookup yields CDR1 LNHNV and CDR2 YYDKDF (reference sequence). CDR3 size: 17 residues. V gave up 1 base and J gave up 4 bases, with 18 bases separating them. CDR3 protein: CATSRVPPPEVADTQYF. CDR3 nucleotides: TGTGCCACCAGCAGAGTCCCACCCCCCGAAGTCGCAGATACGCAGTATTTT.

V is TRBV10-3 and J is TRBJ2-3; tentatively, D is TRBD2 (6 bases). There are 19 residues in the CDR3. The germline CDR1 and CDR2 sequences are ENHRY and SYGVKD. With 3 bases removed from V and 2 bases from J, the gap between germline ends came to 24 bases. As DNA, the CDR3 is TGTGCCATCAGTGACCCCCTGGGGGTTAGCGGACCCTACACAGATACGCAGTATTTT. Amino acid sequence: CAISDPLGVSGPYTDTQYF.

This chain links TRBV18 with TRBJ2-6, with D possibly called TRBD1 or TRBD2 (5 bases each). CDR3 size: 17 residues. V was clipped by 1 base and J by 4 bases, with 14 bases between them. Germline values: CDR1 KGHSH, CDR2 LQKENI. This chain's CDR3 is CASSPRGPGPGANVLTF. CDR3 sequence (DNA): TGTGCCAGCTCACCACGGGGACCCGGGCCCGGGGCCAACGTCCTGACTTTC.

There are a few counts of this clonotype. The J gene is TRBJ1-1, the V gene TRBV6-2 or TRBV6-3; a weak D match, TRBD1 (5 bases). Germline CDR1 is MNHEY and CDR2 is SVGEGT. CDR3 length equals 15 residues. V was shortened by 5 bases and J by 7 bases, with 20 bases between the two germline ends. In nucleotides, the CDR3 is TGTGCCAGCAGTGGACACGCCGGAGGTGAAAGTGAAGCTTTCTTT. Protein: CASSGHAGGESEAFF.

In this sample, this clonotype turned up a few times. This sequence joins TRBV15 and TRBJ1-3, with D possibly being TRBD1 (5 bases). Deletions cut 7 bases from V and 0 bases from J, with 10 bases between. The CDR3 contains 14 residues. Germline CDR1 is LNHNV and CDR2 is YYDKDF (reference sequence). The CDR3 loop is CATNLDSSGNTIYF. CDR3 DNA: TGTGCCACCAATCTCGACAGCTCTGGAAACACCATATATTTT.

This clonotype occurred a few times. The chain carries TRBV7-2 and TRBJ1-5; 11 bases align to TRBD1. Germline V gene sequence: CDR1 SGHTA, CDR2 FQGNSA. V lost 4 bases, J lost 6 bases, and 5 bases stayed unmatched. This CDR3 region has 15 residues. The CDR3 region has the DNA TGTGCCAGCAGCTCGGGACAGGGGGAGGGTCAGCCCCAGCATTTT. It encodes CASSSGQGEGQPQHF.

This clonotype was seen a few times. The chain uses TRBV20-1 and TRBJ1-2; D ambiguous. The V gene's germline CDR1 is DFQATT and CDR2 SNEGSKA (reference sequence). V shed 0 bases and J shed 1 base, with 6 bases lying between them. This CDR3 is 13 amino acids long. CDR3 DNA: TGCAGTGCTAGAGATTGGGGTAACTATGGCTACACCTTC. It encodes CSARDWGNYGYTF.

CDR3 amino acids: CASSFSGGTSTDTQYF. CDR3 coding DNA: TGTGCCAGCAGCTTTAGCGGGGGAACTAGCACAGATACGCAGTATTTT. The V gene is TRBV7-9, the J gene TRBJ2-3; the match to TRBD2 covers 9 bases. The V gene end was trimmed by 3 bases and the J gene end by 0 bases; junction bases not matched to a gene: 4. The length of the CDR3 is 16 residues. Germline CDR1 reads SEHNR; CDR2 reads FQNEAQ (reference sequence).

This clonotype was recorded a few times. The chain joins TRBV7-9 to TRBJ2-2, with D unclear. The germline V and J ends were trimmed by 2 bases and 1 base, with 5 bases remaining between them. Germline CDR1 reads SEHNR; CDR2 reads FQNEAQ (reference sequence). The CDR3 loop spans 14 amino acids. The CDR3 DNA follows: TGTGCCAGCAGCTTATTTGAGAACACCGGGGAGCTGTTTTTT. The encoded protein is CASSLFENTGELFF.

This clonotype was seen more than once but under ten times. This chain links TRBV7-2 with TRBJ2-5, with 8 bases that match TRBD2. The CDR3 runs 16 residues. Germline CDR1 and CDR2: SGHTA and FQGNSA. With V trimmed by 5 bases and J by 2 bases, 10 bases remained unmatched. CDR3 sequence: CASSISRGGLQETQYF. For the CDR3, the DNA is TGTGCCAGCAGCATAAGCCGGGGGGGCCTTCAAGAGACCCAGTACTTC.

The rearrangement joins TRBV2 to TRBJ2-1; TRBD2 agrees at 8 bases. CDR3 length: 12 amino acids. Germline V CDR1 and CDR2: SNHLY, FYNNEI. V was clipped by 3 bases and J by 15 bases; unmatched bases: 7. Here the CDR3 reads CASSDPGGRAFF. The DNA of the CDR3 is TGTGCCAGCAGTGACCCGGGGGGGAGGGCGTTCTTC.

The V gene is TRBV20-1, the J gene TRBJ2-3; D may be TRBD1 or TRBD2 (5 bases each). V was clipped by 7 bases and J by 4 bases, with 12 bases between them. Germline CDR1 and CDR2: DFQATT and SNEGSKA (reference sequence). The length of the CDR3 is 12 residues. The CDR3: CSVEGLADTQYF. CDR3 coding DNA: TGCAGTGTTGAGGGGCTCGCAGATACGCAGTATTTT.

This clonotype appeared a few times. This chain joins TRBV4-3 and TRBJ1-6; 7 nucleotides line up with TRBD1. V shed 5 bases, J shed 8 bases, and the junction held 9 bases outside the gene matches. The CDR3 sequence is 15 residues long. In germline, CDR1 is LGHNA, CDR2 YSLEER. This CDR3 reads CASSYNYRGDSPLHF. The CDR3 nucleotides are TGCGCCAGCAGCTACAATTACAGGGGCGATTCACCCCTCCACTTT.

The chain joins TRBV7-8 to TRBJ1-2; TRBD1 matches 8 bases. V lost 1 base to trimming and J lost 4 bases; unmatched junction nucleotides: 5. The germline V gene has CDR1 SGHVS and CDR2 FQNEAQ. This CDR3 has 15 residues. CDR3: CASSLVAGQAYGYTF. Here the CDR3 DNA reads TGTGCCAGCAGCTTAGTAGCGGGACAGGCCTATGGCTACACCTTC. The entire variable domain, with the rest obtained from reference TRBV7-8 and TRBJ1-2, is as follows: GAGVSQSPRYKVAKRGQDVALRCDPISGHVSLFWYQQALGQGPEFLTYFQNEAQLDKSGLPSDRFFAERPEGSVSTLKIQRTQQEDSAVYLCASSLVAGQAYGYTFGSGTRLTVV.

The chain's CDR3 is CASSQSSYEQYV. DNA for the CDR3: TGTGCCAGCAGCCAATCATCCTACGAGCAGTACGTC. The chain has TRBV3-1 and TRBJ2-7; no firm D call. V lost 2 bases and J lost 1, with 3 bases in between. This CDR3 is 12 amino acids long. Germline lookup yields CDR1 LGHDT and CDR2 YNNKEL (reference sequence).

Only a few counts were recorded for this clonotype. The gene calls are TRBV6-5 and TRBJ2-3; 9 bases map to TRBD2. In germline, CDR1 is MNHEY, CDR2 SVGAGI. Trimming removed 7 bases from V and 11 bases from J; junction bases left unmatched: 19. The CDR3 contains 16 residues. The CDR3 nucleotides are TGTGCCAGCACCCCCGGAGGCGGGGGGGGCCCGGCGAAGCAGTATTTT. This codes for CASTPGGGGGPAKQYF.

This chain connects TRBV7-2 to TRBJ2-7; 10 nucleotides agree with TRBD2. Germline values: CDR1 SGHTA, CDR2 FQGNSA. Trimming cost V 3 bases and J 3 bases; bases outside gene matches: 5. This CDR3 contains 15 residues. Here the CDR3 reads CASSFGSSGGYEQYF. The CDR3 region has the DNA TGTGCCAGCAGCTTTGGGTCTAGCGGGGGCTACGAGCAGTACTTC. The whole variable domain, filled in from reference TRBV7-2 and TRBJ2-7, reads GAGVSQSPSNKVTEKGKDVELRCDPISGHTALYWYRQSLGQGLEFLIYFQGNSAPDKSGLPSDRFSAERTGGSVSTLTIQRTQQEDSAVYLCASSFGSSGGYEQYFGPGTRLTVT.

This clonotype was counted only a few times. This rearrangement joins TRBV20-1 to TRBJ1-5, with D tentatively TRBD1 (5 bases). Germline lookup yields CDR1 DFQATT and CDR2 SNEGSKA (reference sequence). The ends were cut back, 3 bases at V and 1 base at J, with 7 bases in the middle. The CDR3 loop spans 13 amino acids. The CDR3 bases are TGCAGTGCTAGGGGGGGGAGCAATCAGCCCCAGCATTTT. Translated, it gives CSARGGSNQPQHF.

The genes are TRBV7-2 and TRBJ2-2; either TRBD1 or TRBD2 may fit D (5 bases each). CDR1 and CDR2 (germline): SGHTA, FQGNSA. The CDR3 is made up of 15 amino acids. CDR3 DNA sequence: TGTGCAACCAAATGGGGGAACCGGGTTCCCGGGGAGCTGTTTTTT. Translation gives CATKWGNRVPGELFF.

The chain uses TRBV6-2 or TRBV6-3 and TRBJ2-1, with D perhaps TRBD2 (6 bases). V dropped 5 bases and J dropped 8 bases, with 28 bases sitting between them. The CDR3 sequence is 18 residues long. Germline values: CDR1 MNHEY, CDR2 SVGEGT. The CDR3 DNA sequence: TGTGCCAGCAGTCTTCCGCCCACTTGGACTACGGCGACGCATGAGCAGTTCTTC. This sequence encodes CASSLPPTWTTATHEQFF.

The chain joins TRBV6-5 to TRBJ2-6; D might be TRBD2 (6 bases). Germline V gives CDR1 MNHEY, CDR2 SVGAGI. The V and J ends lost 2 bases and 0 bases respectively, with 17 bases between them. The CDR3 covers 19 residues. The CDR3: CASSYTSWTMSSGANVLTF. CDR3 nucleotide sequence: TGTGCCAGCAGTTACACCTCCTGGACTATGAGCTCTGGGGCCAACGTCCTGACTTTC.

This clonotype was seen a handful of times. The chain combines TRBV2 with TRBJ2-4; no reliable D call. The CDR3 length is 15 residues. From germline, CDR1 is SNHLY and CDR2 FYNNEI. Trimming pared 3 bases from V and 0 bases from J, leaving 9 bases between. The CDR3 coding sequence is TGTGCCAGCAGTGAGGTGACGGGAGCCAAAAACATTCAGTACTTC. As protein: CASSEVTGAKNIQYF.

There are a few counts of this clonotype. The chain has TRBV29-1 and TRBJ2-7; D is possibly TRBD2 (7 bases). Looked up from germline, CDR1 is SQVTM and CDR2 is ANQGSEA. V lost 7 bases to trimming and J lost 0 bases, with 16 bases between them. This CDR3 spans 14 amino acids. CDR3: CSGVGGGLSYEQYF. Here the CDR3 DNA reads TGCAGCGGGGTAGGGGGGGGCCTCTCCTACGAGCAGTACTTC.

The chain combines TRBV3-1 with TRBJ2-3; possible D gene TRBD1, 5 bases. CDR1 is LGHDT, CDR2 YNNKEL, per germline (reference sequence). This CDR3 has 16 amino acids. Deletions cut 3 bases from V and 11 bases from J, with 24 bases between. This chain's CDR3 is CASSHYSQTARKEQYF. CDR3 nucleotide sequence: TGTGCCAGCAGCCATTACTCCCAGACAGCTCGAAAAGAGCAGTATTTT.

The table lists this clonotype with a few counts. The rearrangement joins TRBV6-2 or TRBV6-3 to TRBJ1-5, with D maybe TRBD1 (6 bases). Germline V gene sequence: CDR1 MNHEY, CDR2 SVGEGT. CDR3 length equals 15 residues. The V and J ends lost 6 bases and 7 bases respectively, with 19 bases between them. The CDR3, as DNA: TGTGCCAGCAGGAAGACGACAGGTCTTGTACAGCCCCAGCATTTT. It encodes CASRKTTGLVQPQHF.

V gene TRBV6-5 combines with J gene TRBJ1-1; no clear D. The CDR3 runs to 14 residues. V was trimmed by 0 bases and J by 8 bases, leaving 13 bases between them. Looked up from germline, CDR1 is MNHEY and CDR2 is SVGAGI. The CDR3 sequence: CASSYSRRKLEAFF. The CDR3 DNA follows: TGTGCCAGCAGTTACTCGCGGAGGAAACTCGAAGCTTTCTTT.

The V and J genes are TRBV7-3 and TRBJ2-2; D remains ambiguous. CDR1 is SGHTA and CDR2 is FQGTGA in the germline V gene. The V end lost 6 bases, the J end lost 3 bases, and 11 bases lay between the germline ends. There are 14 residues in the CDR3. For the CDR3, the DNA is TGTGCCAGCAGTTCCCATAAGGACACCGGGGAGCTGTTTTTT. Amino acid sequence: CASSSHKDTGELFF.

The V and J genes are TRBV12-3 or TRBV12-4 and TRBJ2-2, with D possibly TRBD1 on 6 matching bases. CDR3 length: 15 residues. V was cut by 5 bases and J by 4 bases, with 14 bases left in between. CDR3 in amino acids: CASSPESGATGELFF. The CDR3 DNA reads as TGTGCCAGCAGTCCGGAGTCAGGGGCCACCGGGGAGCTGTTTTTT.

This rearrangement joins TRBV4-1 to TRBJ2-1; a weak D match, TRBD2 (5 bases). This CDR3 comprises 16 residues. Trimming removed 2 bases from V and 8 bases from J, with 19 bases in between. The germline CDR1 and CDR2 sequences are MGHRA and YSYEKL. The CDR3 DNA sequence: TGCGCCAGCAGCCAACCCTACTCTGGGGAGCGGCATGAGCAGTTCTTC. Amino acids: CASSQPYSGERHEQFF.

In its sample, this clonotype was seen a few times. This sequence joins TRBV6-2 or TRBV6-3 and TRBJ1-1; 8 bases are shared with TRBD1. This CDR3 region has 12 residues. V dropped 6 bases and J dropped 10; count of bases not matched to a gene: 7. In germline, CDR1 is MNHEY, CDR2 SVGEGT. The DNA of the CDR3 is TGTGCCAGCAGGACAGGGGCGGCCGGAGCTTTCTTT. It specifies CASRTGAAGAFF.